Ten or more counts support the clone carrying this TCR beta chain. Its antigen is as yet unknown. This sample includes further DNA sequences coding for the same CDR3. Every bit of the isolated RNA underwent reverse transcription, so sequencing read expressed TCRB transcripts. Profiling relied on immunoSEQ multiplex PCR, and the TCRdb table lists in-frame clones only, not all of them. This sample has roughly 350,000 clones, with over 8.5% found just once. Once sorted, every population was more than 98% pure. This entry is derived from a study of beta chain features in type 1 diabetes. The study, taken as a whole, reports: Any HLA effect on TCRB rearrangement was left unresolved by small sub-analyses. cDNA-based sequencing might over-represent cells highly expressing TCR. Type 1 diabetes patients had TCRB CDR3s that were shorter (moderately but significantly so) in all four CD4+ subsets.

CDR1 KGHSH and CDR2 LQKENI come from the germline V gene. V was pared by 3 bases and J by 3 bases, with 3 bases of the junction left unmatched. This CDR3 contains 15 residues. Source material: central memory CD4+ T cells from blood. This receptor was obtained from a man aged 25 to 40 with type 1 diabetes. J is TRBJ1-4 and V is TRBV18, with 8 bases matching TRBD1. This CDR3 reads CASSPPGQANEKLFF. The CDR3 nucleotides are TGTGCCAGCTCACCTCCGGGACAGGCTAATGAAAAACTGTTTTTT.